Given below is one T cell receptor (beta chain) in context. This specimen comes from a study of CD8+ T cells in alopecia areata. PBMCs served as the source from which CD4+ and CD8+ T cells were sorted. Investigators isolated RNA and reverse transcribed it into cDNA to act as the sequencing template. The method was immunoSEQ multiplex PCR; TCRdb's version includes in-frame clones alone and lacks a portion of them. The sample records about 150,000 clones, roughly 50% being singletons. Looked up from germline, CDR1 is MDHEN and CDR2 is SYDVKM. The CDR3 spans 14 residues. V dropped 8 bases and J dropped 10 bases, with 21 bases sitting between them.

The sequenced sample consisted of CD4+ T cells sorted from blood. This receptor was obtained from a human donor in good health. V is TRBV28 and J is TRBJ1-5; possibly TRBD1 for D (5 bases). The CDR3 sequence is CASSAGPRIRPQHF. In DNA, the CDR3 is TGTGCCAGCTCGGCAGGGCCCAGGATTCGTCCCCAGCATTTT.